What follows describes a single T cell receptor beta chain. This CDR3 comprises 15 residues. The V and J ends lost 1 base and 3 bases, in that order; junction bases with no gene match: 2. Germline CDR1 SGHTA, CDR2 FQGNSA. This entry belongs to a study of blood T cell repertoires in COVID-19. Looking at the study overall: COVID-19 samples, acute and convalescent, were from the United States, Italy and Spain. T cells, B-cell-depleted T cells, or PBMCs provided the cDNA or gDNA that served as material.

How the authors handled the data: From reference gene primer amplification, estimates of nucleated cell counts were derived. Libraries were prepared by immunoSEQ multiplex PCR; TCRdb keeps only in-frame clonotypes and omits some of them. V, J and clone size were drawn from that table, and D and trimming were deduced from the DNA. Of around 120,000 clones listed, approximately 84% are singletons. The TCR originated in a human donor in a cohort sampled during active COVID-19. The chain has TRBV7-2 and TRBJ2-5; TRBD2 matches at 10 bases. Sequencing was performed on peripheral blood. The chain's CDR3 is CASSLGAGGKETQYF. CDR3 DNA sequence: TGTGCCAGCAGCTTAGGAGCGGGGGGGAAAGAGACCCAGTACTTC.